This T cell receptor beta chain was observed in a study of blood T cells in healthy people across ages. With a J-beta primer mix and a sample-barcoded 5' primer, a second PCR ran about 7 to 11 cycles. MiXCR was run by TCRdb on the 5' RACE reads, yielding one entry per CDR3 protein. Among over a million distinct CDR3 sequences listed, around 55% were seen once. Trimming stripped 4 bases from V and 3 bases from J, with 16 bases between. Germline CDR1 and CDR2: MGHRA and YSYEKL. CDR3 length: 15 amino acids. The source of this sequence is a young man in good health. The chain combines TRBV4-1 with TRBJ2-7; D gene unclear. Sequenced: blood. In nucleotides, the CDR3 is TGCGCCAGCAGCCGAGAGATGGTCCGATACTACGAGCAGTACTTC. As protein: CASSREMVRYYEQYF.